Below are 26 T cell receptor beta chains sequenced from a single sample in a study of blood T cell repertoires in COVID-19. The table came from immunoSEQ multiplex PCR; TCRdb's copy has only in-frame clones and leaves some out. This table has about 190,000 clones, around 85% appearing once. Sample: peripheral blood. These receptor sequences come from a man between 65 and 85 years old with active or convalescent COVID-19.

The chain uses TRBV23-1 and TRBJ2-5; 8 nucleotides match TRBD1. TRBV23-1 is an ORF, and what it does is uncertain. Losses at the gene ends were 0 bases for V and 4 bases for J; bases not matched to a gene: 4. The CDR3 runs to 15 residues. The chain's CDR3 is CASSQSDRVGETQYF. The CDR3 DNA follows: TGCGCCAGCAGTCAATCGGACAGGGTAGGAGAGACCCAGTACTTC.

The gene calls are TRBV5-4 and TRBJ2-2; TRBD2 aligns across 8 bases. Germline lookup yields CDR1 SGHNT and CDR2 YYREEE (reference sequence). Trimming removed 5 bases from V and 7 bases from J; junction bases left unmatched: 1. The CDR3 sequence is 12 residues long. CDR3 DNA: TGTGCCAGCAGGCGGGGGGACGGGGAGCTGTTTTTT. This encodes CASRRGDGELFF. Complete variable domain (other parts from reference TRBV5-4 and TRBJ2-2): ETGVTQSPTHLIKTRGQQVTLRCSSQSGHNTVSWYQQALGQGPQFIFQYYREEENGRGNFPPRFSGLQFPNYSSELNVNALELDDSALYLCASRRGDGELFFGEGSRLTVL.

The CDR3 protein is CASLPADRGTYEQYF. In DNA form, the CDR3 reads TGTGCCAGCCTCCCGGCGGACAGAGGAACCTACGAGCAGTACTTC. J is TRBJ2-7 and V is TRBV28; possibly TRBD1 for D (6 bases). The CDR3 is 15 amino acids. From germline, CDR1 is MDHEN and CDR2 SYDVKM. The ends were cut back, 8 bases at V and 2 bases at J, with 19 bases in the middle.

This clone showed up just a few times. This chain uses TRBV4-2 with TRBJ2-7; tentative D call: TRBD2 (5 bases). Trimming took 0 bases from V and 6 from J, leaving 12 bases between them. The CDR3 spans 14 residues. Germline V CDR1 and CDR2: LGHNA, YNFKEQ. For the CDR3, the DNA is TGTGCCAGCAGCCAAGATCCCAGGAGGAGCGAGCAGTACTTC. This gives the protein CASSQDPRRSEQYF.

This clone was seen only once. The chain joins TRBV5-1 to TRBJ2-3; 9 nucleotides align to TRBD1. The CDR3 contains 14 residues. Looked up from germline, CDR1 is SGHRS and CDR2 is YFSETQ. Trimming cost V 2 bases and J 5 bases; bases outside gene matches: 3. CDR3 in DNA: TGCGCCAGCAGCTTAGGACAGGGGATAGATACGCAGTATTTT. The encoded protein is CASSLGQGIDTQYF.

V is TRBV5-1 and J is TRBJ2-5; 13 bases align to TRBD2. The CDR3 covers 16 residues. Germline-derived CDR1 and CDR2 are SGHRS and YFSETQ. With V trimmed by 4 bases and J by 1 base, 4 bases remained unmatched. CDR3 protein: CASSGGLAGAQETQYF. The CDR3 coding sequence is TGCGCCAGCAGCGGAGGACTAGCGGGAGCCCAAGAGACCCAGTACTTC.

J is TRBJ2-7 and V is TRBV24-1, with D possibly being TRBD2 (7 bases). Germline V lookup: CDR1 KGHDR, CDR2 SFDVKD. CDR3 length equals 14 residues. V shed 9 bases and J shed 3 bases, with 17 bases lying between them. The CDR3 here is CATQEGGSVYEQYF. The CDR3 DNA is TGTGCCACCCAAGAGGGGGGGTCTGTCTACGAGCAGTACTTC.

The chain couples TRBV10-3 to TRBJ2-7; D might be TRBD1 (7 bases). The ends were cut back, 7 bases at V and 9 bases at J, with 22 bases in the middle. Germline V gene lookup returns CDR1 ENHRY and CDR2 SYGVKD. The CDR3 runs 14 residues. Written as DNA, the CDR3 is TGTGCCATCACACCCGGGACAGCGGGCAGTCGGCAGTACTTC. As protein: CAITPGTAGSRQYF.

This rearrangement joins TRBV11-2 to TRBJ2-1, with 7 bases identical to TRBD2. V lost 6 bases, J lost 7 bases, and 9 bases stayed unmatched. Germline V gene sequence: CDR1 SGHAT, CDR2 FQNNGV. There are 14 residues in the CDR3. The CDR3 sequence is CASRPLAGVNEQFF. The CDR3 nucleotides are TGTGCCAGCAGGCCTCTCGCGGGAGTTAATGAGCAGTTCTTC.

This clone was recorded once. This chain joins TRBV3-1 (or the pseudogene TRBV3-2) and TRBJ2-1, with TRBD1 identical over 8 bases. The CDR3 consists of 15 residues. Unmatched junction bases numbered 3, after V lost 4 bases and J lost 1 base. Per germline, CDR1 LGHDT and CDR2 YNNKEL (reference sequence). The CDR3 DNA reads as TGTGCCAGCAGCCTCGGGACAGGTTCCTACAATGAGCAGTTCTTC. Translating gives CASSLGTGSYNEQFF.

The CDR3 nucleotides read TGTGCCATTTCGGACAGGGGCAGCGTTAACACCGGGGAGCTGTTTTTT. Translation gives CAISDRGSVNTGELFF. The chain links TRBV10-3 to TRBJ2-2; TRBD1 matches at 9 bases. The CDR3 has 16 residues. Germline trimming cut 9 bases from V and 2 bases from J; bases unmatched to any gene: 10. From germline, CDR1 is ENHRY and CDR2 SYGVKD.

This chain connects TRBV15 to TRBJ2-2; TRBD1 matches at 8 bases. The CDR3 length is 15 residues. Germline loops: CDR1 LNHNV, CDR2 YYDKDF (reference sequence). J lost 2 bases, V lost 5 bases, and 4 bases had no gene match. In DNA form, the CDR3 reads TGTGCCACCAGCCGCGACAGGGGTAACACCGGGGAGCTGTTTTTT. It encodes CATSRDRGNTGELFF.

This chain joins TRBV18 and TRBJ1-5; 8 nucleotides align to TRBD1. Per the germline V gene, CDR1 is KGHSH and CDR2 is LQKENI. The CDR3 consists of 16 residues. V gave up 6 bases and J gave up 1 base; unmatched junction bases: 8. CDR3 region: CASSGIQGGSNQPQHF. The CDR3 nucleotides read TGTGCCAGCTCCGGGATACAGGGGGGGAGCAATCAGCCCCAGCATTTT.

V and J are TRBV18 and TRBJ1-1; TRBD1 matches 8 bases. The CDR3 covers 15 residues. Germline V lookup: CDR1 KGHSH, CDR2 LQKENI. Germline trimming cut 3 bases from V and 1 base from J; bases unmatched to any gene: 4. CDR3 sequence (DNA): TGTGCCAGCTCACCCGACAGGGGAGCGAACACTGAAGCTTTCTTT. Amino acids: CASSPDRGANTEAFF. The full variable domain, rest sourced from reference TRBV18 and TRBJ1-1, is NAGVMQNPRHLVRRRGQEARLRCSPMKGHSHVYWYRQLPEEGLKFMVYLQKENIIDESGMPKERFSAEFPKEGPSILRIQQVVRGDSAAYFCASSPDRGANTEAFFGQGTRLTVV.

In DNA, the CDR3 is TGTGCCAGCAGTTTGTGGCAGAACACTGAAGCTTTCTTT. It codes for CASSLWQNTEAFF. The chain recombines TRBV27 with TRBJ1-1; D not resolved. CDR1 is MNHEY and CDR2 is SMNVEV in the germline V gene (reference sequence). This CDR3 comprises 13 residues. The V end was cut by 3 bases, the J end by 1 base, with 6 bases between.

The rearrangement uses TRBV28 and TRBJ2-3; 8 bases are shared with TRBD1. This CDR3 has 15 amino acids. Trimming took 6 bases from V and 6 from J; bases not matched to a gene: 11. Germline loops: CDR1 MDHEN, CDR2 SYDVKM. CDR3 amino acids: CASSLRTGSFDTQYF. In nucleotides, the CDR3 is TGTGCCAGCAGCCTACGGACAGGGAGCTTCGATACGCAGTATTTT.

The chain couples TRBV24-1 to TRBJ2-3; 9 bases fit TRBD1. The CDR3 runs to 16 residues. The V segment lost 4 bases and the J segment 6 bases; nucleotides outside the gene matches: 10. CDR1 KGHDR and CDR2 SFDVKD come from the germline V gene. The CDR3 nucleotides are TGTGCCACCAGTGAGCCGGGACAGGGAAGTTCCGATACGCAGTATTTT. Residues: CATSEPGQGSSDTQYF.

The rearrangement uses TRBV18 and TRBJ1-4; 9 bases agree with TRBD1. Germline V lookup: CDR1 KGHSH, CDR2 LQKENI. The CDR3 runs to 16 residues. V dropped 4 bases and J dropped 3; count of bases not matched to a gene: 6. The CDR3 nucleotides read TGTGCCAGCTCACGGAACAGGGGGCAGCCTAATGAAAAACTGTTTTTT. Residues: CASSRNRGQPNEKLFF.

This clone has more than one count but fewer than ten. The chain links TRBV7-9 to TRBJ2-1, with 9 nucleotides matching TRBD1. CDR3 length equals 16 residues. CDR1 SEHNR and CDR2 FQNEAQ come from the germline V gene (reference sequence). V shed 0 bases, J shed 7 bases, and the junction held 7 bases outside the gene matches. CDR3 sequence: CASSLADRGKWNEQFF. CDR3 bases: TGTGCCAGCAGCTTAGCTGACAGGGGGAAATGGAATGAGCAGTTCTTC.

The genes are TRBV30 and TRBJ1-5; D may be TRBD1 (5 bases). Trimming removed 3 bases from V and 5 bases from J, with 11 bases in between. The CDR3 totals 13 residues. Per germline, CDR1 GTSNPN and CDR2 SVGIG (reference sequence). DNA of the CDR3: TGTGCCTGGAGCAGGGTGATAGATCAGCCCCAGCATTTT. The encoded protein is CAWSRVIDQPQHF.

The chain links TRBV30 to TRBJ1-2; possible D gene TRBD1, 6 bases. The CDR3 has 15 residues. V was shortened by 8 bases and J by 1 base, with 20 bases between the two germline ends. Germline V gene lookup returns CDR1 GTSNPN and CDR2 SVGIG (reference sequence). This chain's CDR3 is CAIRGGYRDNYGYTF. The CDR3 DNA reads as TGTGCCATAAGAGGGGGTTACAGGGATAACTATGGCTACACCTTC.

V usage is TRBV7-9 and J usage is TRBJ1-2; TRBD1 aligns across 8 bases. The CDR3 length is 11 residues. From germline, CDR1 is SEHNR and CDR2 FQNEAQ (reference sequence). V was pared by 2 bases and J by 13 bases, with 3 bases of the junction left unmatched. In DNA, the CDR3 is TGTGCCAGCAGCTTACAGGGGGCAGTCACCTTC. It translates to CASSLQGAVTF.

This clone was recorded a few times. The V and J genes are TRBV11-2 and TRBJ1-2; TRBD1 agrees at 7 bases. The trim removed 5 bases at V and 5 bases at J, leaving 8 bases unmatched. Per the germline V gene, CDR1 is SGHAT and CDR2 is FQNNGV. The CDR3 length is 14 residues. The CDR3 here is CASSLRTGAYGYTF. Here the CDR3 DNA reads TGTGCCAGCAGCCTTCGGACAGGAGCTTATGGCTACACCTTC.

This sequence joins TRBV11-2 and TRBJ1-5, with TRBD1 as a possible D gene (5 bases). The V gene lost 3 bases and the J gene lost 0 bases, with 12 bases spanning the gap. This CDR3 has 16 residues. Per germline, CDR1 SGHAT and CDR2 FQNNGV. The chain's CDR3 is CASSLGGAYSNQPQHF. Written as DNA, the CDR3 is TGTGCCAGCAGCTTGGGAGGGGCATATAGCAATCAGCCCCAGCATTTT.

The chain employs TRBV5-1 and TRBJ2-3; 14 positions agree with TRBD2. Germline loops: CDR1 SGHRS, CDR2 YFSETQ. The CDR3 has 18 amino acids. The trim removed 4 bases at V and 2 bases at J, leaving 9 bases unmatched. CDR3 nucleotide sequence: TGCGCCAGCAGCCCAGGACTAGCGGGGGGCCTTGACACAGATACGCAGTATTTT. Translation gives CASSPGLAGGLDTDTQYF.

This clone was found a few times. The rearrangement links TRBV6-2 or TRBV6-3 to TRBJ1-5; D might be TRBD1 (6 bases). Germline values: CDR1 MNHEY, CDR2 SVGEGT. Trimming removed 0 bases at V and 7 bases at J, with 16 bases between. CDR3 length: 16 residues. This chain's CDR3 is CASSYSSNRDEQPQHF. The CDR3 nucleotides are TGTGCCAGCAGTTACTCGTCGAACAGGGACGAACAGCCCCAGCATTTT.